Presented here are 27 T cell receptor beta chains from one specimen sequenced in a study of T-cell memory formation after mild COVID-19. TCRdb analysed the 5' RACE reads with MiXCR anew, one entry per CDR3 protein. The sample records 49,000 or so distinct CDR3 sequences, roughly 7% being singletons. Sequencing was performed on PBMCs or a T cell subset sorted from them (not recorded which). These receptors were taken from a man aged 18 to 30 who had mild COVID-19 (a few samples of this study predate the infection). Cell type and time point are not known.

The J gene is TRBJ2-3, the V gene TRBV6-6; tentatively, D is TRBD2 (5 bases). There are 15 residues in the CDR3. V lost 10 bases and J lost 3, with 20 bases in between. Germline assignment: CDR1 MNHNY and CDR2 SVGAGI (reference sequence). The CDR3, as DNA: TGTGCCACCGCCCCCGACATGCTAGCTACAGATACGCAGTATTTT. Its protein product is CATAPDMLATDTQYF.

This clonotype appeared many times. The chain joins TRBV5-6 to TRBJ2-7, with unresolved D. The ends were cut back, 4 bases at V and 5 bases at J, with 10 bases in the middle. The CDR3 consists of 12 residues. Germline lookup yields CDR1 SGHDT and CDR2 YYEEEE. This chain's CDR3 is CASSPGQDEQYF. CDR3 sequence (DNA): TGTGCCAGCAGCCCCGGTCAGGACGAGCAGTACTTC.

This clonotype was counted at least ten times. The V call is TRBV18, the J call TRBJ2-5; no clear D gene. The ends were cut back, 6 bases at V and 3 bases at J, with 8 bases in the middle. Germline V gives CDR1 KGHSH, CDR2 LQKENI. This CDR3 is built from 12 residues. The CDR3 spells CASSPGEETQYF. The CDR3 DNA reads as TGTGCCAGCTCTCCCGGTGAAGAGACCCAGTACTTC.

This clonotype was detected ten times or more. The CDR3 DNA sequence: TGTGCCTCAAGACAGGGGGAGAATGAAAAACTGTTTTTT. Protein product: CASRQGENEKLFF. The rearrangement links TRBV10-3 to TRBJ1-4, with 9 nucleotides matching TRBD1. With 11 bases clipped from V and 5 bases from J, the junction kept 6 bases outside the gene matches. Germline CDR1 ENHRY, CDR2 SYGVKD. The CDR3 is made up of 13 amino acids.

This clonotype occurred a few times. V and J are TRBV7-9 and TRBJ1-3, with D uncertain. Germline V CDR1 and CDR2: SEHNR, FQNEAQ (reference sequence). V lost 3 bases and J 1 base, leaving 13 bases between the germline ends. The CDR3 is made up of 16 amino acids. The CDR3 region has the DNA TGTGCCAGCAGCTTCTGGGTCGTAGGATCTGGAAACACCATATATTTT. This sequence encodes CASSFWVVGSGNTIYF.

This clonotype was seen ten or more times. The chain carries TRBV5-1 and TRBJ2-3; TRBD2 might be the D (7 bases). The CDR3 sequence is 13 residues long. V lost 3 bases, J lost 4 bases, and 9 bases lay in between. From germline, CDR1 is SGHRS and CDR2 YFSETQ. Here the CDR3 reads CASSWEGADTQYF. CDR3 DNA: TGCGCCAGCAGCTGGGAGGGGGCAGATACGCAGTATTTT.

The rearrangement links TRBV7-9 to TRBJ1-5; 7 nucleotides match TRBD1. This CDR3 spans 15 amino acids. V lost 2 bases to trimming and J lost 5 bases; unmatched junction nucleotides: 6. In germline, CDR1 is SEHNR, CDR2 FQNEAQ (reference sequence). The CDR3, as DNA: TGTGCCAGCAGCTTAACAGGGGCATTGTATCAGCCCCAGCATTTT. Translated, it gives CASSLTGALYQPQHF.

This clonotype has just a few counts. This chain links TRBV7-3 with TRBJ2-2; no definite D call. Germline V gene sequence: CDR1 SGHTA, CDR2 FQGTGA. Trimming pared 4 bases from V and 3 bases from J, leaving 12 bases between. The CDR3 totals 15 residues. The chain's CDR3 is CASSSAGLDTGELFF. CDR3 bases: TGTGCCAGCAGCTCCGCAGGTTTGGACACCGGGGAGCTGTTTTTT.

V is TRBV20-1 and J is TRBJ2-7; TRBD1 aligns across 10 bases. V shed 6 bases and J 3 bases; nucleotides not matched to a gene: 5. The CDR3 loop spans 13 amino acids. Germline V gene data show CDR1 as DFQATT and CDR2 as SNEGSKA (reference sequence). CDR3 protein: CSARTGGNYEQYF. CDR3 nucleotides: TGCAGTGCCCGGACAGGGGGGAACTACGAGCAGTACTTC.

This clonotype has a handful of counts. This chain's CDR3 is CASSLYRNYEQYF. In nucleotides, the CDR3 is TGTGCCAGCAGTTTATACAGGAACTACGAGCAGTACTTC. V gene TRBV12-3 or TRBV12-4 combines with J gene TRBJ2-7; D possibly corresponds to TRBD1 (5 bases). V lost 2 bases and J 3 bases, leaving 8 bases between the germline ends. The CDR3 length is 13 residues.

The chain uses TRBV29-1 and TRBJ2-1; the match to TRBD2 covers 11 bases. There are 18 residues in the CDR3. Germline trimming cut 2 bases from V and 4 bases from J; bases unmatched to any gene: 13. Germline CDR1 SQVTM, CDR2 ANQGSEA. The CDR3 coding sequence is TGCAGCGTTGAACCCACGACAGGTAGCGGGGGGGCGTACAATGAGCAGTTCTTC. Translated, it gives CSVEPTTGSGGAYNEQFF.

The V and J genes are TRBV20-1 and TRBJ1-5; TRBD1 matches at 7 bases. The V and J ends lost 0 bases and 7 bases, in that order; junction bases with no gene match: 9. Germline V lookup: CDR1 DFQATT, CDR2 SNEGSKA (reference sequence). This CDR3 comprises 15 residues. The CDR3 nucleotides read TGCAGTGCTAGAGACCCACTAGGGGGCCACCAGCCCCAGCATTTT. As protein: CSARDPLGGHQPQHF.

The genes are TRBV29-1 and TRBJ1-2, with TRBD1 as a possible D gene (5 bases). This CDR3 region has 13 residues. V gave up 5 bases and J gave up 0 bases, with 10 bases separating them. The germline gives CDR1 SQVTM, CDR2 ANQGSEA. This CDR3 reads CSVRGASNYGYTF. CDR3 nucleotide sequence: TGCAGCGTTCGCGGGGCCTCTAACTATGGCTACACCTTC.

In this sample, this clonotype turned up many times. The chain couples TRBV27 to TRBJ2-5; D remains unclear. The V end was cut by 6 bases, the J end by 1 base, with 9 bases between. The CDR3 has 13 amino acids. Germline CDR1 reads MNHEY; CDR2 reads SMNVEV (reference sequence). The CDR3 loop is CASSGLFQETQYF. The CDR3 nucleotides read TGTGCCAGCAGCGGCCTGTTCCAAGAGACCCAGTACTTC.

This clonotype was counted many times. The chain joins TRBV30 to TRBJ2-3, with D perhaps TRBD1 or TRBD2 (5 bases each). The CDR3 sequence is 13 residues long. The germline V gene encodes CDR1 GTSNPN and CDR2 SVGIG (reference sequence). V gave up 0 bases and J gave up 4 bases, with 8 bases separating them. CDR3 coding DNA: TGTGCCTGGAGTGTTTTGGGGGCAGATACGCAGTATTTT. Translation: CAWSVLGADTQYF.

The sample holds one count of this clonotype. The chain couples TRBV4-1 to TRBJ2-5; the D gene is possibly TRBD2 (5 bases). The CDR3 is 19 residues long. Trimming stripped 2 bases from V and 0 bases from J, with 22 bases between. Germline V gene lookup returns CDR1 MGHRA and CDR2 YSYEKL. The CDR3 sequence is CASSQSIGSPGGYQETQYF. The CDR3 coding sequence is TGCGCCAGCAGCCAATCAATAGGAAGTCCCGGAGGCTACCAAGAGACCCAGTACTTC.

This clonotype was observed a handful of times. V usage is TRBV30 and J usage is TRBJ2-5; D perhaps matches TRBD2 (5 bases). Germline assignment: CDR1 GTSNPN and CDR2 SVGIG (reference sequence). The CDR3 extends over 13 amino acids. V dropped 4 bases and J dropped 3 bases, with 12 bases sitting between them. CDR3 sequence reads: CAWTRGPKETQYF. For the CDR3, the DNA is TGTGCCTGGACCCGAGGGCCCAAAGAGACCCAGTACTTC.

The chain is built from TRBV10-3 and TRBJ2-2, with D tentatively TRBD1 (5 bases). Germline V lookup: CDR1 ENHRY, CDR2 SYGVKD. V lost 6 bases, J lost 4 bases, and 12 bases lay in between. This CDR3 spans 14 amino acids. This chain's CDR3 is CAIRAQVGTGELFF. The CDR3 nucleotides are TGTGCCATCAGGGCACAGGTTGGCACCGGGGAGCTGTTTTTT.

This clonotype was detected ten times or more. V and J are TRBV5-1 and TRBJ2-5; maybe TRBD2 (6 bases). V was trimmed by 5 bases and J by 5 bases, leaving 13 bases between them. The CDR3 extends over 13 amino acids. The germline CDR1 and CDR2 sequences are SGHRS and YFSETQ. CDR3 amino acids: CASSEIGGETQYF. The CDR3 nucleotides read TGCGCCAGCAGTGAAATTGGAGGGGAGACCCAGTACTTC. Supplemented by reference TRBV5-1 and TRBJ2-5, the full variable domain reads KAGVTQTPRYLIKTRGQQVTLSCSPISGHRSVSWYQQTPGQGLQFLFEYFSETQRNKGNFPGRFSGRQFSNSRSEMNVSTLELGDSALYLCASSEIGGETQYFGPGTRLLVL.

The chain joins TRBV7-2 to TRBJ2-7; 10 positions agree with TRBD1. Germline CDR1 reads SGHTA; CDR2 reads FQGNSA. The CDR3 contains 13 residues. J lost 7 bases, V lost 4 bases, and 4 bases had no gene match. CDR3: CASSSGQGWEQYF. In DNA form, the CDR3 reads TGTGCCAGCAGCTCGGGACAGGGGTGGGAGCAGTACTTC.

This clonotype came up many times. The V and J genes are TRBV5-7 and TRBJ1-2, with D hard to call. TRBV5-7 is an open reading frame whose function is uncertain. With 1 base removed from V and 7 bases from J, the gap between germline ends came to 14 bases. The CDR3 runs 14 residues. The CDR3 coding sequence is TGTGCCAGCAGCTTGTGGTTTGAGGTTCCTGGCTACACCTTC. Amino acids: CASSLWFEVPGYTF.

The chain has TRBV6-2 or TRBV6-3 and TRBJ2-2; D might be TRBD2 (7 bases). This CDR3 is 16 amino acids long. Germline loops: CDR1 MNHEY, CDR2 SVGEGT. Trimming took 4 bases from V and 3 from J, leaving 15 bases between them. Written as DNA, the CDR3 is TGTGCCAGCAGTTCATTCGGGGGGCACGACACCGGGGAGCTGTTTTTT. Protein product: CASSSFGGHDTGELFF.

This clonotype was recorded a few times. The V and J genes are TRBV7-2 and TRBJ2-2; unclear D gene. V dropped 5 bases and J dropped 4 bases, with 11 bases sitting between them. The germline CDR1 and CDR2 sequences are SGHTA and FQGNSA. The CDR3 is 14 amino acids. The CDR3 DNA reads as TGTGCCAGCAGCGCAAATATGGGCACCGGGGAGCTGTTTTTT. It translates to CASSANMGTGELFF.

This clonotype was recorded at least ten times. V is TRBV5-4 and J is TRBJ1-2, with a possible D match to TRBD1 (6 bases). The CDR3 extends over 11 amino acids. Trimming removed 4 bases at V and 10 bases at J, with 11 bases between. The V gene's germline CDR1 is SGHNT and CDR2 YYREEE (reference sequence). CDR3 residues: CASSATGYYTF. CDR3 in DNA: TGTGCCAGCAGCGCCACAGGGTACTACACCTTC.

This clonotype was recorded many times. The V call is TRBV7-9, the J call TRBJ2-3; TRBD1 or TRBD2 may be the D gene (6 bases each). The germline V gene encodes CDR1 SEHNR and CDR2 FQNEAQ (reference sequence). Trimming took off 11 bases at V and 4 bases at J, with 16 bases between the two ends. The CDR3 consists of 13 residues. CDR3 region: CAHSGGWADTQYF. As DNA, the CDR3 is TGTGCCCATTCCGGGGGCTGGGCAGATACGCAGTATTTT.

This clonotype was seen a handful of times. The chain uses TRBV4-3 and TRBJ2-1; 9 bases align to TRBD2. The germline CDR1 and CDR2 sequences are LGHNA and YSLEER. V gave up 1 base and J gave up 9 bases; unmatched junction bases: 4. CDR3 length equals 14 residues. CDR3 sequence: CASSQVRGGGEQFF. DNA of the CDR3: TGCGCCAGCAGCCAAGTGCGGGGGGGCGGTGAGCAGTTCTTC.

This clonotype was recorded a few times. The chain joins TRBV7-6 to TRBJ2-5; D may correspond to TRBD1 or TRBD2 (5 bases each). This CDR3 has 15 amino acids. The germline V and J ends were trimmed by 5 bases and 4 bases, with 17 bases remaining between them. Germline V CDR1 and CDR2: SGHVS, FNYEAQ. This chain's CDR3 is CASSNRPGTVETQYF. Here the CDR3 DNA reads TGTGCCAGCAGCAATAGACCTGGGACGGTAGAGACCCAGTACTTC.